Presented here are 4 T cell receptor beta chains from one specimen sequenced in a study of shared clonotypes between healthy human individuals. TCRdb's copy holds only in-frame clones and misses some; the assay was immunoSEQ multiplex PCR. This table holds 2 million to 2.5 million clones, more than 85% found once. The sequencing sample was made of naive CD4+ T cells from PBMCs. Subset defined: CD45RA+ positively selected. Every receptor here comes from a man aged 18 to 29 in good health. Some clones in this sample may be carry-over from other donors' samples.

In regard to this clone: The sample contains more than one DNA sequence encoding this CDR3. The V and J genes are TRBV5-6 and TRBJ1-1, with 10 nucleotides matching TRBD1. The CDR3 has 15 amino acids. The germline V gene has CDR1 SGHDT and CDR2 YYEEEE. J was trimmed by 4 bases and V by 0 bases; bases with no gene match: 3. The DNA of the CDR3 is TGTGCCAGCAGCTTGGCGAGGACAGGGGGCACTGAAGCTTTCTTT. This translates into CASSLARTGGTEAFF. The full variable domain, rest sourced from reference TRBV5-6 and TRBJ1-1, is DAGVTQSPTHLIKTRGQQVTLRCSPKSGHDTVSWYQQALGQGPQFIFQYYEEEERQRGNFPDRFSGHQFPNYSSELNVNALLLGDSALYLCASSLARTGGTEAFFGQGTRLTVV.

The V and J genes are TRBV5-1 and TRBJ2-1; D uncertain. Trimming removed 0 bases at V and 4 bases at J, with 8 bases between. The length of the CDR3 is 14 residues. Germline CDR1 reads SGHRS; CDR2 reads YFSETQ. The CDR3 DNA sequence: TGCGCCAGCAGCTTGGAGCAGGAGTACAATGAGCAGTTCTTC. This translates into CASSLEQEYNEQFF.

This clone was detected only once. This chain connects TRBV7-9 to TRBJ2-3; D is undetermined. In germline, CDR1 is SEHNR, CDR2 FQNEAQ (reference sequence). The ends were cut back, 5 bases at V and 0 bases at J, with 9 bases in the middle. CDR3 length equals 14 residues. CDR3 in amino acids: CASSNLLSTDTQYF. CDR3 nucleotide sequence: TGTGCCAGCAGCAACCTCCTTAGCACAGATACGCAGTATTTT.

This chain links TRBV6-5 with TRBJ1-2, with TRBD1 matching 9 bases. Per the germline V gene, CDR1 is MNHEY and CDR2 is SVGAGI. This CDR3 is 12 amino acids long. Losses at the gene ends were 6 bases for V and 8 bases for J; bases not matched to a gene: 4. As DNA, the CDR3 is TGTGCCAGCAGACAGGGGGCAGGAGGCTACACCTTC. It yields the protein CASRQGAGGYTF.